This TCR beta chain was identified in a study of cytomegalovirus exposure and HLA in healthy donors. Notes on the study in general: A later analysis showed TCR association rates differing by HLA locus, peaking at DRB1 and lowest at HLA-C. Reported findings show TCR beta sequences accurately forecast HLA-A and HLA-B alleles in most subjects.

The PCR employed 60 Vbeta primers together with 13 Jbeta primers. In the authors' workflow: An analysis that came later counted 80 million or so unique TCR beta chains, 10 million to 11 million shared. TCRdb's copy holds only in-frame clones and misses some; the assay was immunoSEQ multiplex PCR. V and J calls and clone size are as listed in that table; D and trimming were resolved from the DNA. In the table there are about 100,000 clones, about 80% of which are singletons. In regard to this clone: The antigen remains unidentified.

The CDR3 loop spans 14 amino acids. The germline CDR1 and CDR2 sequences are PRHDT and FYEKMQ (reference sequence). V was pared by 4 bases and J by 10 bases, with 17 bases between. This chain joins TRBV13 and TRBJ2-1; tentative D call: TRBD1 (5 bases). The sample was PBMCs. This receptor was identified in a female donor in good health and CMV-seropositive. The CDR3 loop is CASSSPYRNREQFF. CDR3 sequence (DNA): TGTGCCAGCAGCTCCCCTTACAGGAACCGGGAGCAGTTCTTC.